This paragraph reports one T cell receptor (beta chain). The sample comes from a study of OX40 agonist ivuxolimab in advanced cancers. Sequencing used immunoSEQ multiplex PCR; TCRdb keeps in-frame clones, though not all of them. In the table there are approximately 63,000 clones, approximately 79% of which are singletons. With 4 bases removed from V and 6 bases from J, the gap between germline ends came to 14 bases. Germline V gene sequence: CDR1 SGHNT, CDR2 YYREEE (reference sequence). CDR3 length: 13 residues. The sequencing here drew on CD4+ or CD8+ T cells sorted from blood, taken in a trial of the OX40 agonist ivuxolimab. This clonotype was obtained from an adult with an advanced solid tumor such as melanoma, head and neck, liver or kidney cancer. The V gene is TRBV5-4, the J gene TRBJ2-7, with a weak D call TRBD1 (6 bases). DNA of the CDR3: TGTGCCAGCAGCCAGACAGGTCCCCGCGAGCAGTACTTC. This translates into CASSQTGPREQYF.